This T cell receptor beta chain was found in a study of cytomegalovirus exposure and HLA in healthy donors. The PCR used 60 Vbeta and 13 Jbeta primers. Per the original data handling: About 12 million of the about 80 million unique TCR beta chains counted in a later analysis were shared. Measured with immunoSEQ multiplex PCR; TCRdb has only the in-frame clones, and not every one. The DNA gave D and trimming, while V, J and clone size come from that table. The sample lists under 150,000 clones, around 69% occurring once. Trimming removed 6 bases at V and 5 bases at J, with 16 bases between. Germline V gene data show CDR1 as SGHTA and CDR2 as FQGNSA. The CDR3 contains 14 residues. No record exists of this donor's CMV serostatus. Regarding the study as a whole: In a later analysis, DRB1 alleles had the most associated TCRs; HLA-C alleles the fewest. Among immune exposure information, only CMV serostatus was available.

Note on this clone: Its antigen remains unidentified.

The V and J genes are TRBV7-2 and TRBJ2-5; TRBD2 is a possible D gene (7 bases). The specimen was PBMCs. The receptor comes from a human donor in good health. CDR3 residues: CASRTGGPRETQYF. The CDR3 nucleotides are TGTGCCAGCAGGACCGGGGGGCCTAGGGAGACCCAGTACTTC.